The 5 T cell receptor beta chains below all came from one sample that was sequenced in a study of CD8+ T cells in alopecia areata. cDNA reverse transcribed from extracted RNA served as the sequencing template. Measured with immunoSEQ multiplex PCR; TCRdb has only the in-frame clones, and not every one. Of 90,000 to 130,000 clones detected, approximately 50% appear once; the ten largest clones hold 20% to 25%. Sequenced: NKG2D-low CD8+ T cells sorted from blood. The source is a human donor with alopecia areata.

The chain links TRBV7-3 to TRBJ2-5; 12 positions match TRBD2. The CDR3 covers 18 residues. The V segment lost 0 bases and the J segment 5 bases; nucleotides outside the gene matches: 10. CDR1 and CDR2 from the germline V gene are SGHTA and FQGTGA. This chain's CDR3 is CASSLTGITSGRRETQYF. CDR3 coding DNA: TGTGCCAGCAGCTTAACAGGGATTACTAGCGGGAGGAGGGAGACCCAGTACTTC.

The DNA for the CDR3 is TGTGCCAGCAGCTTAGGTAGTGGGGTCAATCAGCCCCAGCATTTT. Translated: CASSLGSGVNQPQHF. The chain carries TRBV7-9 and TRBJ1-5; no clear D. Per the germline V gene, CDR1 is SEHNR and CDR2 is FQNEAQ (reference sequence). CDR3 size: 15 residues. V lost 1 base and J lost 3, with 10 bases in between.

The gene calls are TRBV14 and TRBJ1-2; D is ambiguous. V was clipped by 2 bases and J by 1 base, with 8 bases between them. This CDR3 is 14 amino acids long. Germline V gives CDR1 SGHDN, CDR2 FVKESK. The CDR3, as DNA: TGTGCCAGCAGCCAAATCAACAGTAACTATGGCTACACCTTC. Residues: CASSQINSNYGYTF. The full variable domain, its missing parts supplied by reference TRBV14 and TRBJ1-2, is EAGVTQFPSHSVIEKGQTVTLRCDPISGHDNLYWYRRVMGKEIKFLLHFVKESKQDESGMPNNRFLAERTGGTYSTLKVQPAELEDSGVYFCASSQINSNYGYTFGSGTRLTVV.

The V call is TRBV4-2, the J call TRBJ2-7; D is undetermined. This CDR3 is built from 15 residues. The germline V gene has CDR1 LGHNA and CDR2 YNFKEQ. V shed 1 base and J shed 5 bases, with 15 bases lying between them. CDR3 sequence reads: CASSQVVSGSNEQYF. The CDR3 nucleotides read TGTGCCAGCAGCCAAGTAGTGTCGGGTTCAAACGAGCAGTACTTC.

This clone has a handful of counts. The chain carries TRBV2 and TRBJ1-3; D uncertain. The CDR3 sequence is 14 residues long. V was cut by 3 bases and J by 0 bases, with 6 bases left in between. CDR1 and CDR2 from the germline V gene are SNHLY and FYNNEI. The CDR3 loop is CASSEEYSGNTIYF. In DNA form, the CDR3 reads TGTGCCAGCAGTGAGGAGTACTCTGGAAACACCATATATTTT.